These 25 T cell receptor beta chains were all obtained from the same sample, sequenced in a study of cytomegalovirus exposure and HLA in healthy donors (dated by TCRdb to the late 2010s). Receptors were amplified or captured by the immunoSEQ multiplex PCR assay. For the multiplex PCR, a mixture combining 60 forward primers for TCR Vbeta segments and 13 reverse primers for TCR Jbeta segments was used. As stored in TCRdb, this immuneACCESS dataset retains in-frame rearrangements with V and J assigned. A fraction of the clones does not appear; measured against another copy, unresolved V genes explain less than half of the discrepancy, and the remainder lacks a known reason. Recorded for this sample are 130,000 to 150,000 clones; roughly 80% of them occurred a single time. 4.5% of the sample is in the top ten clones. The specimen was PBMCs. The receptors stem from a man aged 40-55 years in good health and CMV-seronegative.

This chain joins TRBV5-4 and TRBJ1-1; 7 bases are shared with TRBD1. The junction had 6 bases not matched to a gene; V was cut back by 0 bases and J by 4 bases. The CDR3 sequence is 15 residues long. Germline V lookup: CDR1 SGHNT, CDR2 YYREEE (reference sequence). The CDR3 DNA is TGTGCCAGCAGCTTGGAGGCACAGGGGATCACTGAAGCTTTCTTT. Translated, it gives CASSLEAQGITEAFF.

This sequence joins TRBV19 and TRBJ2-2; maybe TRBD2 (6 bases). The CDR3 is 15 amino acids. Germline CDR1 reads LNHDA; CDR2 reads SQIVND (reference sequence). V was cut by 5 bases and J by 1 base, with 11 bases left in between. CDR3 in amino acids: CASSHGTQNTGELFF. As DNA, the CDR3 is TGTGCCAGTAGTCACGGGACTCAGAACACCGGGGAGCTGTTTTTT.

J is TRBJ1-5 and V is TRBV19, with D possibly TRBD1 on 5 matching bases. This CDR3 is built from 13 residues. The germline V gene encodes CDR1 LNHDA and CDR2 SQIVND (reference sequence). Trimming stripped 7 bases from V and 6 bases from J, with 13 bases between. CDR3: CASTPQGGQPQHF. The CDR3 DNA is TGTGCCAGTACTCCGCAGGGAGGTCAGCCCCAGCATTTT.

The chain links TRBV19 to TRBJ2-7, with TRBD2 matching over 9 bases. This CDR3 comprises 16 residues. Germline V lookup: CDR1 LNHDA, CDR2 SQIVND (reference sequence). Germline trimming cut 5 bases from V and 3 bases from J; bases unmatched to any gene: 11. CDR3 sequence: CASSSPGLAKGYEQYF. As DNA, the CDR3 is TGTGCCAGTAGTTCCCCGGGACTAGCAAAAGGCTACGAGCAGTACTTC.

This clone was seen once. V gene TRBV28 combines with J gene TRBJ1-6; 8 bases agree with TRBD1. Germline-derived CDR1 and CDR2 are MDHEN and SYDVKM. V shed 6 bases and J 9 bases; nucleotides not matched to a gene: 7. The CDR3 is made up of 14 amino acids. The CDR3 sequence is CASRDRTGISPLHF. CDR3 nucleotide sequence: TGTGCCAGCAGGGACCGGACAGGGATTTCACCCCTCCACTTT.

V gene TRBV19 combines with J gene TRBJ2-3, with 11 bases that match TRBD2. The CDR3 length is 19 residues. Trimming at V came to 0 bases and at J to 2 bases, leaving 10 bases not matched to a gene. Germline CDR1 reads LNHDA; CDR2 reads SQIVND (reference sequence). This CDR3 reads CASSIDGQGTSGYTDTQYF. The DNA of the CDR3 is TGTGCCAGTAGTATAGATGGACAGGGGACTAGCGGTTACACAGATACGCAGTATTTT.

The CDR3, as DNA: TGTGCCAGTAGTCCCCGGGACAGGGGCACCGTTGCCAAAAACATTCAGTACTTC. It codes for CASSPRDRGTVAKNIQYF. The chain joins TRBV19 to TRBJ2-4; 10 bases fit TRBD1. This CDR3 contains 18 residues. V shed 5 bases and J 1 base; nucleotides not matched to a gene: 11. The germline gives CDR1 LNHDA, CDR2 SQIVND (reference sequence).

The chain has TRBV7-2 and TRBJ2-7, with TRBD2 as a possible D gene (5 bases). Germline CDR1 and CDR2: SGHTA and FQGNSA. The CDR3 loop spans 15 amino acids. V dropped 0 bases and J dropped 0 bases, with 9 bases sitting between them. CDR3 in DNA: TGTGCCAGCAGCTTAGCGTCTAGCAGCTCCTACGAGCAGTACTTC. Residues: CASSLASSSSYEQYF.

The genes are TRBV11-2 and TRBJ1-6; D not resolved. The germline V gene encodes CDR1 SGHAT and CDR2 FQNNGV. The ends were cut back, 1 base at V and 9 bases at J, with 10 bases in the middle. The CDR3 extends over 14 amino acids. The CDR3 loop is CASSLAGLGSPLHF. The CDR3 nucleotides read TGTGCCAGCAGCTTAGCAGGTTTAGGTTCACCCCTCCACTTT. Filled out from reference TRBV11-2 and TRBJ1-6, the complete variable domain reads EAGVAQSPRYKIIEKRQSVAFWCNPISGHATLYWYQQILGQGPKLLIQFQNNGVVDDSQLPKDRFSAERLKGVDSTLKIQPAKLEDSAVYLCASSLAGLGSPLHFGNGTRLTVT.

The chain carries TRBV7-2 and TRBJ1-6, with D possibly TRBD1 on 6 matching bases. V was pared by 0 bases and J by 7 bases, with 7 bases between. The CDR3 is made up of 14 amino acids. CDR1 and CDR2 from the germline V gene are SGHTA and FQGNSA. This CDR3 reads CASSLAGGNSPLHF. The CDR3 DNA follows: TGTGCCAGCAGCTTAGCAGGGGGAAATTCACCCCTCCACTTT. The full variable domain, in which reference TRBV7-2 and TRBJ1-6 provide the parts outside the CDR3, is GAGVSQSPSNKVTEKGKDVELRCDPISGHTALYWYRQSLGQGLEFLIYFQGNSAPDKSGLPSDRFSAERTGGSVSTLTIQRTQQEDSAVYLCASSLAGGNSPLHFGNGTRLTVT.

This rearrangement joins TRBV5-1 to TRBJ1-4; maybe TRBD1 (5 bases). The CDR3 has 15 residues. In germline, CDR1 is SGHRS, CDR2 YFSETQ. The V end lost 4 bases, the J end lost 5 bases, and 15 bases lay between the germline ends. The CDR3, as DNA: TGCGCCAGCAGCACCGCCGGGACTGCAAATGAAAAACTGTTTTTT. This codes for CASSTAGTANEKLFF.

This clone was found once. DNA of the CDR3: TGTGCCAGCAGCTTAATACAGGGTTTTACCTCTGGGGCCAACGTCCTGACTTTC. Its protein is CASSLIQGFTSGANVLTF. J is TRBJ2-6 and V is TRBV9; D is possibly TRBD1 (6 bases). This CDR3 is built from 18 residues. V was cut by 4 bases and J by 0 bases, with 17 bases left in between. Looked up from germline, CDR1 is SGDLS and CDR2 is YYNGEE. Variable domain in full (rest from reference TRBV9 and TRBJ2-6): DSGVTQTPKHLITATGQRVTLRCSPRSGDLSVYWYQQSLDQGLQFLIQYYNGEERAKGNILERFSAQQFPDLHSELNLSSLELGDSALYFCASSLIQGFTSGANVLTFGAGSRLTVL.

This clone was detected a few times. The chain has TRBV19 and TRBJ1-1, with D perhaps matching TRBD1 (5 bases). Germline V lookup: CDR1 LNHDA, CDR2 SQIVND (reference sequence). The CDR3 is 16 amino acids. V was clipped by 3 bases and J by 1 base, with 15 bases between them. This chain's CDR3 is CASSMVRGGTNTEAFF. For the CDR3, the DNA is TGTGCCAGTAGTATGGTGCGAGGAGGGACGAACACTGAAGCTTTCTTT.

V and J are TRBV9 and TRBJ2-5, with D perhaps TRBD2 (6 bases). The CDR3 has 16 amino acids. Trimming left V 0 bases short and J 2 bases short, with 14 bases between. CDR1 and CDR2 from the germline V gene are SGDLS and YYNGEE. Here the CDR3 DNA reads TGTGCCAGCAGCGTAGACCCGGAGGGGTGGCAAGAGACCCAGTACTTC. This encodes CASSVDPEGWQETQYF.

The chain recombines TRBV7-9 with TRBJ2-7, with TRBD1 as a possible D gene (6 bases). The CDR3 consists of 16 residues. V lost 3 bases and J 2 bases, leaving 17 bases between the germline ends. Germline CDR1 reads SEHNR; CDR2 reads FQNEAQ (reference sequence). CDR3 nucleotide sequence: TGTGCCAGCAGCTTTCAAGACAGGCGCATCCCCTACGAGCAGTACTTC. Protein: CASSFQDRRIPYEQYF.

V gene TRBV10-3 combines with J gene TRBJ1-2; weak D call: TRBD1 (6 bases). Trimming took off 8 bases at V and 1 base at J, with 8 bases between the two ends. Germline values: CDR1 ENHRY, CDR2 SYGVKD. This CDR3 contains 12 residues. This CDR3 is CAIQQGNYGYTF. The CDR3 DNA sequence: TGTGCCATCCAACAGGGTAACTATGGCTACACCTTC.

The gene calls are TRBV9 and TRBJ1-2, with D hard to call. V lost 3 bases and J lost 5, with 11 bases in between. This CDR3 region has 13 residues. From germline, CDR1 is SGDLS and CDR2 YYNGEE. This CDR3 reads CASSARVDYGYTF. The CDR3 DNA sequence: TGTGCCAGCAGCGCCCGGGTTGATTATGGCTACACCTTC. Variable domain in full (rest from reference TRBV9 and TRBJ1-2): DSGVTQTPKHLITATGQRVTLRCSPRSGDLSVYWYQQSLDQGLQFLIQYYNGEERAKGNILERFSAQQFPDLHSELNLSSLELGDSALYFCASSARVDYGYTFGSGTRLTVV.

The J gene is TRBJ1-1, the V gene TRBV9, with 9 bases that match TRBD1. There are 14 residues in the CDR3. Losses at the gene ends were 3 bases for V and 4 bases for J; bases not matched to a gene: 4. Germline V gives CDR1 SGDLS, CDR2 YYNGEE. The CDR3 loop is CASSGGQGGTEAFF. The CDR3 nucleotides are TGTGCCAGCAGCGGGGGACAGGGAGGCACTGAAGCTTTCTTT.

The rearrangement links TRBV28 to TRBJ2-3, with 12 bases identical to TRBD2. Germline values: CDR1 MDHEN, CDR2 SYDVKM. This CDR3 is 17 amino acids long. With V trimmed by 6 bases and J by 5 bases, 12 bases remained unmatched. The CDR3 loop reads CASRLYLAGGPEDTQYF. In DNA, the CDR3 is TGTGCCAGCAGACTTTATCTAGCGGGGGGGCCGGAAGATACGCAGTATTTT.

CDR3 in amino acids: CASSTGQPQGANEKLFF. CDR3 bases: TGCGCCAGCAGCACCGGACAGCCTCAAGGGGCTAATGAAAAACTGTTTTTT. The V call is TRBV5-1, the J call TRBJ1-4; possible D gene TRBD1, 6 bases. Per germline, CDR1 SGHRS and CDR2 YFSETQ. Trimming cost V 4 bases and J 3 bases, with 19 bases left between them. The length of the CDR3 is 17 residues.

The J gene is TRBJ2-7, the V gene TRBV4-3; D is unresolved. The CDR3 extends over 14 amino acids. CDR1 is LGHNA and CDR2 is YSLEER in the germline V gene. The V gene lost 0 bases and the J gene lost 3 bases, with 9 bases spanning the gap. The CDR3 DNA sequence: TGCGCCAGCAGCCAAGATTATGGCAGCTACGAGCAGTACTTC. Its translation: CASSQDYGSYEQYF.

The chain links TRBV9 to TRBJ2-3; 10 bases are shared with TRBD2. After removal of 0 bases from V and 6 bases from J, the junction contained 4 bases not matched to a gene. This CDR3 is built from 15 residues. Germline CDR1 is SGDLS and CDR2 is YYNGEE. CDR3 region: CASSVGGSGGDTQYF. The CDR3, as DNA: TGTGCCAGCAGCGTAGGGGGTAGCGGGGGGGATACGCAGTATTTT.

V and J are TRBV6-5 and TRBJ2-7, with 7 bases identical to TRBD1. The junction had 7 bases not matched to a gene; V was cut back by 9 bases and J by 2 bases. The CDR3 is 13 residues long. The germline V gene has CDR1 MNHEY and CDR2 SVGAGI. The CDR3 sequence is CASSGTVTYEQYF. CDR3 bases: TGTGCCAGTTCCGGGACAGTCACCTACGAGCAGTACTTC.

The chain carries TRBV29-1 and TRBJ2-7; TRBD1 matches at 7 bases. The CDR3 loop spans 13 amino acids. The V gene end was trimmed by 1 base and the J gene end by 6 bases; junction bases not matched to a gene: 6. Germline CDR1 SQVTM, CDR2 ANQGSEA. CDR3 region: CSVEGTGGSEQYF. The DNA of the CDR3 is TGCAGCGTTGAAGGGACAGGAGGTTCCGAGCAGTACTTC.

The chain is built from TRBV9 and TRBJ1-2, with 8 bases that match TRBD1. The junction had 9 bases not matched to a gene; V was cut back by 4 bases and J by 7 bases. Looked up from germline, CDR1 is SGDLS and CDR2 is YYNGEE. This CDR3 spans 14 amino acids. The CDR3 sequence is CASSFRTGKGGYTF. DNA of the CDR3: TGTGCCAGCAGCTTCCGGACAGGGAAGGGTGGCTACACCTTC.